What follows describes a single T cell receptor (beta chain). It has no known antigen specificity. Base quality data are lacking; no much larger clone is found one base away. Genomic DNA was isolated from the sorted cells so that the TCRbeta CDR3 region could be sequenced. TCRbeta CDR3 regions were sequenced using the immunoSEQ Assay. Sourced from immuneACCESS, this table was stored by TCRdb with only in-frame sequences that have V and J called. A share of the clones is absent; for the studies checked, an unresolved V gene accounts for under half, and the remainder has no known explanation. Across this sample there are about 80,000 clones, with 83% seen only once. The ten largest clonotypes hold 0.76% of the sample. The entry originates in a study of OX40 agonist ivuxolimab in advanced cancers. A note on the overall study: The costimulatory receptor OX40 (CD134) was targeted by ivuxolimab, a fully human IgG2 agonistic monoclonal antibody. Three dose-escalation patients achieved partial responses, one with hepatocellular carcinoma and two with cutaneous melanoma. The point of sequencing TCRbeta in the periphery was to test whether ivuxolimab changed TCR sequence diversity and drove clonal T-cell expansion. The paper describes the monotherapy dose-escalation part (N ≈ 52 patients) of the phase I trial of ivuxolimab. In the dose-escalation cohort, roughly four fifths of patients were male, and the mean age was approximately 55 years, with a range of about 23 to 85. Of the 50 to 55 patients in dose escalation, about 20 had hepatocellular carcinoma, about 15 had melanoma, 9 had renal cell carcinoma and 9 had head and neck cancer. Patients were allowed to have had prior anti-PD-1, anti-PD-L1 or anti-CTLA-4 therapy, and 40% of the dose-escalation patients had previously received checkpoint inhibitors. Intravenous ivuxolimab was administered to patients every 2 weeks at six dose levels: 0.01, 0.1, 0.3, 1.5, 3 and 10 mg/kg.

On the study overall, not on this receptor specifically: Low levels of normalized T-cell clonal expansion were also seen in some patients who did not respond. After ivuxolimab, CD8+ T cells had more expanded clones than CD4+ T cells on average. At doses of 0.1 to 3.0 mg/kg, clonal expansion of both CD4+ and CD8+ T cells in blood was seen between baseline and week 6. In the 0.1-3.0 mg/kg groups, partial responders were among the patients with the lowest normalized peripheral clonal expansion, particularly in CD8+ T cells. The antigen specificity of the peripheral T cells that underwent clonal expansion was not determined.

CDR1 and CDR2 are drawn from the germline V gene: SGHRS, YFSETQ. The CDR3 starts with the cysteine, ends with the phenylalanine, and has 15 residues. Only CDR3 DNA is held: 45 bases, read in frame from base 1. Trimming leaves V shorter by 4 bases and J shorter by 3 bases, with the junction holding 6 bases beyond the gene matches. Patients with a history of autoimmune disease or receiving systemic immunosuppression were excluded from the trial. Peripheral blood for TCR sequencing was collected from all dose cohorts at baseline, on cycle 4 day 1, and on cycle 7 day 1. The samples were drawn from a first-in-human, open-label, multicenter phase I dose-escalation trial of ivuxolimab. Adults with locally advanced or metastatic melanoma, renal cell carcinoma, hepatocellular carcinoma or head and neck squamous cell carcinoma were enrolled in the trial. Before TCR sequencing, CD4+ T cells and CD8+ T cells from peripheral blood were sorted into separate populations.

This receptor chain uses TRBV5-1 and TRBJ1-1; 10 nucleotides in the junction match TRBD1. This material consisted of CD4+ or CD8+ T cells sorted from blood, taken in a trial of the OX40 agonist ivuxolimab. The receptor was isolated from an adult with an advanced solid tumor such as melanoma, head and neck, liver or kidney cancer. In nucleotides, the sequence is TGCGCCAGCAGCCTACGTGGGACAGGGGACACTGAAGCTTTCTTT. The translation is CASSLRGTGDTEAFF.